This entry concerns a single TCR beta chain. The sample originates from a study of blood T cell repertoires in COVID-19. Study as a whole: The United States, Italy and Spain provided the acute and convalescent COVID-19 samples. Nucleic acid was either cDNA or gDNA, and it came from T cells, B-cell-depleted T cells, or PBMCs.

The protocol was immunoSEQ multiplex PCR, while the TCRdb copy is restricted to in-frame clones and leaves out a portion. The sample carries roughly 65,000 clones, roughly three quarters recorded once. The CDR3 length is 13 residues. Trimming cost V 7 bases and J 7 bases, with 12 bases left between them. Per germline, CDR1 KGHDR and CDR2 SFDVKD. The material sequenced was peripheral blood. This sequence was found in a man older than 75 with acute or convalescent COVID-19. The chain combines TRBV24-1 with TRBJ2-2; D perhaps matches TRBD2 (5 bases). The CDR3 coding sequence is TGTGCCACCAGCCCCCGACGGGGCGGGGAGCTGTTTTTT. Translated, it gives CATSPRRGGELFF.